Shown below are 3 T cell receptor beta chains from a single sample sequenced in a study of blood T cell repertoires in COVID-19. Assay used: immunoSEQ multiplex PCR; TCRdb lists only in-frame clones, some missing. The repertoire holds about 120,000 clones, with 60% to 80% as singletons. Source material: peripheral blood. The receptors derive from a woman aged 70-85 years with acute or convalescent COVID-19.

J is TRBJ1-2 and V is TRBV6-1; tentative D call: TRBD1 (5 bases). V gave up 1 base and J gave up 3 bases, with 9 bases separating them. The CDR3 extends over 14 amino acids. CDR1 is MNHNS and CDR2 is SASEGT in the germline V gene. The CDR3 loop is CASSEGAGHYGYTF. In nucleotides, the CDR3 is TGTGCCAGCAGTGAAGGGGCAGGGCACTATGGCTACACCTTC.

The genes are TRBV5-5 and TRBJ2-1; tentative D call: TRBD2 (5 bases). CDR3 length: 14 amino acids. The germline gives CDR1 SGHKS, CDR2 YYEKEE (reference sequence). The ends were cut back, 1 base at V and 2 bases at J, with 7 bases in the middle. The CDR3: CASSLRLTYNEQFF. Here the CDR3 DNA reads TGTGCCAGCAGCTTGCGACTAACCTACAATGAGCAGTTCTTC.

J is TRBJ1-1 and V is TRBV6-2 or TRBV6-3, with 11 bases lining up with TRBD1. Germline assignment: CDR1 MNHEY and CDR2 SVGEGT. The CDR3 spans 14 residues. With V trimmed by 5 bases and J by 6 bases, 5 bases remained unmatched. CDR3 DNA sequence: TGTGCCAGCAGTGACCCGGGACAGGGGGCTGAAGCTTTCTTT. Its protein product is CASSDPGQGAEAFF.